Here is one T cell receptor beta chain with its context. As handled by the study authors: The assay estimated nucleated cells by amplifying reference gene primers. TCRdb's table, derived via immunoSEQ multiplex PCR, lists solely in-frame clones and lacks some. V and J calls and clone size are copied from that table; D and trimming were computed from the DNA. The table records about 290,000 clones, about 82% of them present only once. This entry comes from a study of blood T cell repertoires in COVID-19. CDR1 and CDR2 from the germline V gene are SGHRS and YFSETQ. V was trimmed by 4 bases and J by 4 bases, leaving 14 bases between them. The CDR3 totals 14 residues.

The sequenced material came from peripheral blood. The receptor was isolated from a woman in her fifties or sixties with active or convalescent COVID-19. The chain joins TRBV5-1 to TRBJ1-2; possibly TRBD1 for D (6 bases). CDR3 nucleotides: TGCGCCAGCAGCGCCGGGGGGCGCGGCTATGGCTACACCTTC. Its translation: CASSAGGRGYGYTF.